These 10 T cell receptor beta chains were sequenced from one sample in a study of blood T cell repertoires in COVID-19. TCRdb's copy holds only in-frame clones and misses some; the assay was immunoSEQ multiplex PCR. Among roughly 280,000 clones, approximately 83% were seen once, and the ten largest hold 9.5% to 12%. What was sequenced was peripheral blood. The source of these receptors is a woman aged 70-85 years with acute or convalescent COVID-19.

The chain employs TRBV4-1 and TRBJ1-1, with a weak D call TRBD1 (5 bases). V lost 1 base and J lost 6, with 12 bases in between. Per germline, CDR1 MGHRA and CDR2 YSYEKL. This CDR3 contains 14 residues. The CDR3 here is CASSQVGGSAEAFF. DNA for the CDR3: TGCGCCAGCAGCCAAGTCGGGGGAAGTGCTGAAGCTTTCTTT.

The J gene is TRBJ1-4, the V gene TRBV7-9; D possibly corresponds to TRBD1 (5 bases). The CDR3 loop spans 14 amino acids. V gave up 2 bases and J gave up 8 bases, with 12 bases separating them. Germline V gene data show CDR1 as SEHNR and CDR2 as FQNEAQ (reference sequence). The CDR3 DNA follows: TGTGCCAGCAGCTTAAGGCAGGGTGGAGAAAAACTGTTTTTT. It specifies CASSLRQGGEKLFF. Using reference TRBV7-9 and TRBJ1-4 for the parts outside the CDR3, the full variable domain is DTGVSQNPRHKITKRGQNVTFRCDPISEHNRLYWYRQTLGQGPEFLTYFQNEAQLEKSRLLSDRFSAERPKGSFSTLEIQRTEQGDSAMYLCASSLRQGGEKLFFGSGTQLSVL.

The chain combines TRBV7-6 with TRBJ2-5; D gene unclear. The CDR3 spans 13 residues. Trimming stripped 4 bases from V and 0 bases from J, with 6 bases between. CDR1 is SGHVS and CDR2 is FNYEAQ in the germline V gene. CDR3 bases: TGTGCCAGCAGCTCCATGTACCAAGAGACCCAGTACTTC. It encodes CASSSMYQETQYF. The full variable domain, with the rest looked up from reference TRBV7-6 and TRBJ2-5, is GAGVSQSPRYKVTKRGQDVALRCDPISGHVSLYWYRQALGQGPEFLTYFNYEAQQDKSGLPNDRFSAERPEGSISTLTIQRTEQRDSAMYRCASSSMYQETQYFGPGTRLLVL.

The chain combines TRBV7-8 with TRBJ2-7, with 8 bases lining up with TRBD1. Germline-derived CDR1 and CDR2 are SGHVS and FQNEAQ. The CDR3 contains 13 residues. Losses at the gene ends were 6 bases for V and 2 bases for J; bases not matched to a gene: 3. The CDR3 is CASRPTGAYEQYF. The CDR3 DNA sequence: TGTGCCAGCAGGCCGACAGGGGCCTACGAGCAGTACTTC.

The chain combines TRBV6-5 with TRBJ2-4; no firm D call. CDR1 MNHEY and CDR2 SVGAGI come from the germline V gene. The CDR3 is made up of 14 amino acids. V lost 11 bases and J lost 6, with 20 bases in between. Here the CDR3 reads CASNSPSGGNIQYF. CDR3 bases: TGTGCCTCCAATTCGCCATCGGGTGGAAACATTCAGTACTTC.

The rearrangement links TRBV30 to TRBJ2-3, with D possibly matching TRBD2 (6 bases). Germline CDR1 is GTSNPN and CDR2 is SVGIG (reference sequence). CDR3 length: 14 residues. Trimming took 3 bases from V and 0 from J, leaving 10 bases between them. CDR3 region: CAWRRDSSTDTQYF. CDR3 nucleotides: TGTGCCTGGAGACGGGACTCTAGCACAGATACGCAGTATTTT.

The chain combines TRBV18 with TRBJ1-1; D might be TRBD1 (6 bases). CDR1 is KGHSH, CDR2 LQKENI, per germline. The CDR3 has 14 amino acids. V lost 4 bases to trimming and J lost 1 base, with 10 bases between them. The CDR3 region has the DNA TGTGCCAGCTCACTACAGGGATGGAACACTGAAGCTTTCTTT. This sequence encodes CASSLQGWNTEAFF.

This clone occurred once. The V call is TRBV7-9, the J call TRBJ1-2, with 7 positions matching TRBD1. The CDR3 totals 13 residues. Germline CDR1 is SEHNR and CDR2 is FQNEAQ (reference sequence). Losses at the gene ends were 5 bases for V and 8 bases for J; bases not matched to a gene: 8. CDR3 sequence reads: CASSISGGQGYTF. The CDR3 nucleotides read TGTGCCAGCAGCATAAGCGGGGGACAGGGCTACACCTTC.

Here the CDR3 reads CASSLSGQNEKLFF. CDR3 coding DNA: TGTGCCAGCAGCTTATCGGGACAGAATGAAAAACTGTTTTTT. This chain joins TRBV7-9 and TRBJ1-4, with 7 bases matching TRBD1. The trim removed 2 bases at V and 5 bases at J, leaving 2 bases unmatched. The CDR3 runs 14 residues. The germline V gene encodes CDR1 SEHNR and CDR2 FQNEAQ (reference sequence). Looking up the rest from reference TRBV7-9 and TRBJ1-4 gives the full variable domain: DTGVSQNPRHKITKRGQNVTFRCDPISEHNRLYWYRQTLGQGPEFLTYFQNEAQLEKSRLLSDRFSAERPKGSFSTLEIQRTEQGDSAMYLCASSLSGQNEKLFFGSGTQLSVL.

The CDR3 DNA reads TGCGCCAGCAGCTTGAGGCAGGGTGTGCGCAACGAGCAGTACTTC. As protein: CASSLRQGVRNEQYF. The chain has TRBV5-1 and TRBJ2-7; D is perhaps TRBD1 (5 bases). Germline V gene lookup returns CDR1 SGHRS and CDR2 YFSETQ. V lost 1 base and J 5 bases, leaving 16 bases between the germline ends. The CDR3 is made up of 15 amino acids.